The clone carrying this T cell receptor beta chain has only one observation. This entry is derived from a study of blood T cell repertoires in COVID-19. About the study: PBMCs, B-cell-depleted T cells, or T cells provided the cDNA or gDNA that made up the material.

The protocol was immunoSEQ multiplex PCR, while the TCRdb copy is restricted to in-frame clones and leaves out a portion. This repertoire shows over 400,000 clones, around 85% found once; its top ten account for approximately 2.9%. The germline V and J ends were trimmed by 6 bases and 3 bases, with 14 bases remaining between them. This CDR3 is built from 14 residues. Per the germline V gene, CDR1 is MNHEY and CDR2 is SVGAGI. Sequenced sample: peripheral blood. The source is a human donor in a cohort sampled during active COVID-19. The chain carries TRBV6-5 and TRBJ2-5, with D perhaps matching TRBD2 (6 bases). The CDR3 protein is CASSPWTGEETQYF. CDR3 DNA sequence: TGTGCCAGCAGCCCATGGACGGGGGAAGAGACCCAGTACTTC.